This TCR beta chain was obtained from a study of cytomegalovirus exposure and HLA in healthy donors (dated by TCRdb to the late 2010s). At the level of the whole study: In an earlier analysis of some 610 of the donors, 250 to 300 Gb of sequence data and approximately 100 million unique TCR beta sequences from about 190 million T cells were reported. About 300 gigabases of sequencing data and around 87 million unique TCR sequences were included in an early release covering 550 to 650 HLA-typed donors. The genetic ancestry cluster associated with self-reported Caucasian donors included 81% of the roughly 390 genotyped donors. The study aimed to test whether signatures of past pathogen exposure could be identified by cataloging public T cell receptors. The T cell repertoires of 666 subjects were profiled by immunosequencing and related to cytomegalovirus serostatus. Besides the first cohort of 550 to 750 subjects, a separate validation cohort made up of about 120 different subjects was used. To predict cytomegalovirus infection status, the study brought together high-throughput TCR immunosequencing, statistical association of individual TCRs with disease status, and machine learning. A later analysis re-examined previously published TCR beta repertoires from just over 650 donors and added high-resolution HLA genotyping to investigate patterns of TCR occurrence. The later analysis used no new phenotypic data to find candidate immune exposures, relying instead on TCR beta sequences and their occurrence across donors. An earlier analysis of 500 to 650 of the donors applied high-throughput TCR beta sequencing to assess whether each TCR beta V gene segment acted as functional or pseudogenic. Donor age, sex, ethnicity and CMV serostatus were compiled alongside the repertoire data. In a later genetic analysis, genome-wide SNP genotypes for about three fifths of the 666 donors were used, and that subset was treated as a discovery cohort. Every discovery cohort repertoire had been produced on one sequencing platform. HLA typing covered class I and class II loci at four-digit resolution. The number of typed donors differed by locus: roughly 629-640 for A, B, C, DRB1 and DQB1; 500 to 550 for DQA1; around 580 for DPA1; and around 470 for DPB1. Four or five DR-DQ haplotypes were handled as single units for association and clustering because linkage in the cohort was strong. Among under 450 genotyped donors of the cohort, an average of about 240,000 unique TCR beta nucleotide sequences were sequenced per donor, around 20% of them non-productive. Overall study outcomes, separate from this receptor: Correlated functional status among segregating V segments might reflect linkage disequilibrium, but an unknown experimental factor could not be ruled out. Some IMGT-functional V segments, including TRBV6-2 and TRBV6-3, could not be told apart with the 87-base-pair reads, so those segments were excluded. Sequencing depth was assumed to be roughly uniform across donors in the presence/absence analyses, though that assumption may not hold. A cluster of highly shared sequence variants was judged likely to represent a technical artifact of the sequencing pipeline. In an earlier analysis of 587 of the donors, most TCR beta V segments appeared in productive rearrangements about 87% or about 30% of the time, broadly matching IMGT annotations. Strong co-occurrence of HLA alleles, especially DR and DQ, made assigning TCR associations to individual alleles difficult. A later analysis reported that several top co-occurrence clusters appeared linked to parvovirus B19, influenza, CMV and Epstein-Barr virus. In a later analysis, most CMV-associated TCR beta chains were found to appear HLA-restricted, with HLA associations seemingly driven largely by CMV exposure. Because HLA typing was missing for some donors at each locus, association tests included only the typed subset. The cohort was sequenced for TCR beta chains only, and without alpha or paired-chain data the features that could be detected were limited. Compared with equally common non-associated chains, HLA-associated TCR beta chains in a later analysis were more clonally expanded and had lower generation probabilities. V-gene and J-gene trimming of TCR beta chains was associated with a missense DCLRE1C variant in a later genetic analysis, and the association was replicated in an independent cohort. Compared with the roughly 670-donor mean, donors in an Asian-associated ancestry cluster had fewer N-insertions in productive TCRs, according to a later genetic analysis. The study listed 164 TCR beta chains as associated with cytomegalovirus. The authors suggested that the approach could potentially be generalized to other disease states and immunological phenotypes. Cytomegalovirus status was reported to be diagnosed by the classifier with high specificity and sensitivity in both the original and validation cohorts. In a later analysis, about 16,000 TCR beta sequences were associated with specific HLA alleles at a false discovery rate of 0.05. The earlier analysis of almost 600 of the donors excluded approximately 15 rarely observed V segments, including chromosome 9 orphons, because counts were too low. A further reported finding was that TCR beta sequences accurately predicted the HLA-A and HLA-B alleles for most subjects in the first cohort. Immune exposure information for the cohort was limited to CMV serostatus. In a later analysis, the rate of TCR association differed among HLA loci, with DRB1 alleles having the most associated TCRs and HLA-C alleles having the fewest. In vitro tests confirmed that a few of the cytomegalovirus-associated TCR beta chains recognize cytomegalovirus antigens. While some public TCRs were present in many individuals, most TCR sequences turned up only very rarely across donors.

Turning to this clone: Its antigen specificity is not known. Base qualities are not recorded, but no much larger clone differs from it by a single base.

In total, around 600 healthy bone marrow donors made up the cohort. All cohort members were sampled while nominally healthy, although unrecorded immune exposures were likely present. The donor tested CMV seronegative and was one of the 352 seronegative cohort members. A peripheral blood sample was provided by each donor, and peripheral blood mononuclear cells were used for TCR beta sequencing. Genomic DNA extraction from the blood cell samples was performed with the Qiagen DNeasy Blood Extraction Kit. The library relied on the immunoSEQ multiplex PCR assay. For the multiplex PCR, a mixture combining 60 forward primers for TCR Vbeta segments and 13 reverse primers for TCR Jbeta segments was used. A multiplex PCR assay on genomic DNA amplified the CDR3 region of rearranged TCR beta genes. Amplified TCR beta libraries were sequenced as 87-base-pair reads on the Illumina HiSeq System. Per the source publication's procedure: Across the 500 to 850 repertoires, a later analysis counted approximately 75 million unique TCR beta chains, approximately 10 million of which were shared by at least two donors. To remove PCR and sequencing errors, raw reads were error-corrected and collapsed into unique sequences using a nearest-neighbor algorithm that merged closely related sequences. V, D and J gene segments were assigned by aligning CDR3 sequences to IMGT reference sequences. For a sequence to be retained, a match of at least six nucleotides was required to both a V gene segment and a J gene segment. A rearrangement counted as productive if the CDR3 had no stop codons and remained in frame with V and J, and every other rearrangement counted as non-productive. CDR3 was defined according to IMGT convention as the region running from the second conserved V-encoded cysteine to the conserved J-encoded phenylalanine. Sequences without an unambiguous match to a single V gene segment were excluded from the earlier analysis of about 600 of the donors. An earlier analysis of several hundred of the donors called V segments functional above 56.7% productive rearrangements and segregating when the between-donor standard deviation exceeded 5%. To diagnose cytomegalovirus status from the catalog of TCR beta chain sequences, a statistical classification framework was built. V and J gene assignment, in a later analysis, came from comparing TCR nucleotide sequences with IMGT/GENE-DB human TR gene sequences. A later analysis assigned CDR3 sequences and most-parsimonious VDJ recombination scenarios with the TCRdist pipeline. A later analysis defined each TCR beta chain by its CDR3 amino acid sequence plus V-gene family, and excluded reads lacking a unique V-gene family. In a later analysis, several hundred highly shared, low-generation-probability nucleotide sequences were removed to address suspected cross-contamination and a sequencing artifact. A later analysis calculated a clonal expansion index for each public chain from normalized within-repertoire ranks of inferred template counts. In a later analysis, generation probabilities were computed using a VDJ recombination model fitted to out-of-frame rearrangements, and the results were checked against IGoR. A later analysis scored TCR-TCR, TCR-HLA and TCR-CMV co-occurrence with hypergeometric tests, applying a repertoire-size bias correction to TCR pairs. False discovery rates were estimated in a later analysis by permuting HLA or CMV assignments 20 times. In a later analysis, co-occurring TCRs were grouped using DBSCAN, and TCRdist sequence similarity was added for clustering within HLA-allele-positive subsets. Repertoires with fewer than 30,000 or more than 120,000 public chains were left out of co-occurrence clustering, as were about 5 repertoires with anomalous nucleotide sharing. As stored in TCRdb, this immuneACCESS dataset retains in-frame rearrangements with V and J assigned. A fraction of the clones does not appear; measured against another copy, unresolved V genes explain less than half of the discrepancy, and the remainder lacks a known reason. The V and J calls and clone size were taken over from that table, and D and trimming were inferred from the DNA. The sample data list some 130,000 clones, and over 70% of these were observed just once. The ten largest clones represent around 3.2% of the sample.

V is trimmed back by 1 base and J by 2 bases, and the junction contains 6 bases that no gene match accounts for. The cysteine opens and the phenylalanine closes a CDR3 of 16 amino acids. Only CDR3 DNA is held: 48 bases, read in frame from base 1. Per the germline V gene, MGHRA is the CDR1 and YSYEKL is the CDR2. The sequence links TRBV4-1 to TRBJ2-7; 9 bases in between match TRBD2. Sequencing input: PBMCs. The sequence came from a man between 40 and 49 years old in good health and CMV-seronegative. The nucleotides read TGCGCCAGCAGCCAAGCCCTGGGACTAGCTCCCTACGAGCAGTACTTC. This yields the protein CASSQALGLAPYEQYF.